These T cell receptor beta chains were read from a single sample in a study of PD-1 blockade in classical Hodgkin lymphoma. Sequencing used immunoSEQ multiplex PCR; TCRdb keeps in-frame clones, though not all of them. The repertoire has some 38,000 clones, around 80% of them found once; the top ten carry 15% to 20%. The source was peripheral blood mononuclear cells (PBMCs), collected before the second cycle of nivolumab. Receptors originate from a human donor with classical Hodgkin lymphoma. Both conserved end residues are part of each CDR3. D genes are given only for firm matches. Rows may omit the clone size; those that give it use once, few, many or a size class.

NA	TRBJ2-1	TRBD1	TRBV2	CASSEDQGVSDEQFF	TGTGCCAGCAGTGAAGATCAGGGGGTGAGCGATGAGCAGTTCTTC
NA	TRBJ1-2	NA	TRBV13	CASSSTMGGVGYTF	TGTGCCAGCAGCTCCACCATGGGGGGGGTCGGCTACACCTTC
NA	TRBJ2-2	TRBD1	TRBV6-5	CASSDRVGGLFF	TGTGCCAGCAGTGACAGGGTTGGGGGGCTGTTTTTT
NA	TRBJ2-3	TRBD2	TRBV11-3	CASSLGGGATDTQYF	TGTGCCAGCAGCTTAGGCGGGGGGGCCACAGATACGCAGTATTTT
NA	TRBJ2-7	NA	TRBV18	CASSPATGAQPYEQYF	TGTGCCAGCTCACCTGCTACGGGGGCCCAGCCCTACGAGCAGTACTTC
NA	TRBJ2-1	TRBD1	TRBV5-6	CASSNRDRADNEQFF	TGTGCCAGCAGCAACCGGGACAGGGCCGACAATGAGCAGTTCTTC
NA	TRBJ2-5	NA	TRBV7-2	CASSSRAQETQYF	TGTGCCAGCAGCTCCAGGGCCCAAGAGACCCAGTACTTC
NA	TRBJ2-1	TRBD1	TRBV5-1	CASSSGQGAINEQFF	TGCGCCAGCAGCTCTGGACAGGGGGCGATCAATGAGCAGTTCTTC
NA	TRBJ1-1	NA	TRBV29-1	CSGTRMNTEAFF	TGCAGCGGAACACGAATGAACACTGAAGCTTTCTTT
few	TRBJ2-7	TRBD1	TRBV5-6	CASSFPGTGGHEQYF	TGTGCCAGCAGCTTCCCCGGAACAGGGGGCCACGAGCAGTACTTC
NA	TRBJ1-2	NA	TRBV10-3	CAISESPDAGLWYGYTF	TGTGCCATCAGTGAGTCCCCTGACGCCGGTCTTTGGTATGGCTACACCTTC
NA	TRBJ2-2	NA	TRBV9	CASSVPPSQAANTGELFF	TGTGCCAGCAGCGTACCCCCCTCACAGGCCGCCAACACCGGGGAGCTGTTTTTT
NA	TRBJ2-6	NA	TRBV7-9	CAGRRANVLTF	TGTGCCGGACGGCGGGCCAACGTCCTGACTTTC
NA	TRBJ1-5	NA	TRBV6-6	CASTLRGVNSNQPQHF	TGTGCCAGCACGTTGAGAGGGGTGAACAGCAATCAGCCCCAGCATTTT
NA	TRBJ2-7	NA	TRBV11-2	CASGLNRAEEQYF	TGTGCCAGCGGTCTAAACAGGGCGGAAGAGCAGTACTTC
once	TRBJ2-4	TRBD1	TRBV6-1	CASRRGQGAYIQYF	TGTGCCAGCAGAAGGGGACAGGGGGCGTACATTCAGTACTTC
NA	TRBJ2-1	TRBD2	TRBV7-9	CASGGGHEQFF	TGTGCCAGCGGCGGGGGTCATGAGCAGTTCTTC
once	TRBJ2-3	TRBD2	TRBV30	CAWSVSERGVTQYF	TGTGCCTGGAGTGTATCTGAGCGGGGGGTTACGCAGTATTTT
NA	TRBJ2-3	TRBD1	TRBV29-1	CSLGQNTDTQYF	TGCAGCCTGGGACAGAACACAGATACGCAGTATTTT
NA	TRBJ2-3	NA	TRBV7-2	CASSPEIGATDTQYF	TGTGCCAGCAGCCCTGAGATCGGGGCGACAGATACGCAGTATTTT
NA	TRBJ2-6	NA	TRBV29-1	CSARWNSDSGANVLTF	TGCAGCGCCCGATGGAATTCGGACTCTGGGGCCAACGTCCTGACTTTC
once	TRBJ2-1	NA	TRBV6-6	CASSTLVGAKQFF	TGTGCCAGCAGCACATTAGTAGGGGCGAAGCAGTTCTTC
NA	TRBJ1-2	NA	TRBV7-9	CASSLAQNYGYTF	TGTGCCAGCAGCTTAGCCCAGAACTATGGCTACACCTTC
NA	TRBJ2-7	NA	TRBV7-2	CASSLAGGYEQYF	TGTGCCAGCAGCTTAGCAGGGGGCTACGAGCAGTACTTC
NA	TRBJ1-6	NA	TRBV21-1	CASSMVGQDNSPLHF	TGTGCCAGCAGCATGGTGGGACAGGATAATTCACCCCTCCACTTT
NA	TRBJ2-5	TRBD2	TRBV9	CASSDRGGGETQYF	TGTGCCAGCAGCGACCGGGGGGGCGGAGAGACCCAGTACTTC
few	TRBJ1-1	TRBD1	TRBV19	CASSRQGLNTEAFF	TGTGCCAGTAGCCGACAGGGGTTGAACACTGAAGCTTTCTTT
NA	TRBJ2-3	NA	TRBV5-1	CASSSGSRVVPQYF	TGCGCCAGCAGCTCGGGGAGTCGGGTAGTTCCGCAGTATTTT
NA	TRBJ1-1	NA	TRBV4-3	CASSQDSGNTEAFF	TGCGCCAGCAGCCAGGACAGCGGTAACACTGAAGCTTTCTTT
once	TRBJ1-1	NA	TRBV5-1	CASSAGTGENTEAFF	TGCGCCAGCAGCGCCGGGACGGGAGAGAACACTGAAGCTTTCTTT
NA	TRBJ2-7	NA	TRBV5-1	CASSSAAYPGEQYF	TGCGCCAGCAGCAGCGCTGCTTACCCGGGGGAGCAGTACTTC
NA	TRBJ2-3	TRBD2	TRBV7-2	CASSSRGVGTDTQYF	TGTGCCAGCAGCTCGCGGGGGGTAGGCACAGATACGCAGTATTTT
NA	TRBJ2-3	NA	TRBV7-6	CASSLTGAADTQYF	TGTGCCAGCAGCCTGACAGGAGCCGCAGATACGCAGTATTTT
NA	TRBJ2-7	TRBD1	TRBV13	CASTGGPAVKQYF	TGTGCCAGCACAGGGGGCCCGGCGGTCAAGCAGTACTTC
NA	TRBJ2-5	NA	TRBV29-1	CSVRTLIYQETQYF	TGCAGCGTTCGTACCTTAATTTATCAAGAGACCCAGTACTTC
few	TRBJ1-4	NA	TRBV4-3	CASSQGPRTGYEKLFF	TGCGCCAGCAGCCAGGGACCGAGGACGGGGTACGAAAAACTGTTTTTT
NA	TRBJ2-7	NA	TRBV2	CASSGREQGPPTYEQYF	TGTGCCAGCAGTGGGCGGGAACAGGGGCCGCCTACCTACGAGCAGTACTTC
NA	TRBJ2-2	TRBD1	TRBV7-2	CASKGDRDTGELFF	TGTGCCAGCAAAGGAGACAGGGACACCGGGGAGCTGTTTTTT
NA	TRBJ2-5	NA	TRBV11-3	CASSSGREETQYF	TGTGCCTCCTCCTCTGGGCGTGAAGAGACCCAGTACTTC
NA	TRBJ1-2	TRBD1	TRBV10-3	CAITGTGTNYGYTF	TGTGCCATCACCGGGACAGGTACTAACTATGGCTACACCTTC
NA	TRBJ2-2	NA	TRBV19	CASSSGTFVGELFF	TGTGCCAGTAGTTCCGGGACGTTCGTCGGGGAGCTGTTTTTT
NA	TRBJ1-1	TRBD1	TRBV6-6	CASSDRGMNTEAFF	TGTGCCAGCAGCGACAGGGGCATGAACACTGAAGCTTTCTTT
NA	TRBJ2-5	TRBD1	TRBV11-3	CASSSRTGDTETQYF	TGTGCCAGCAGCTCCCGGACAGGCGATACGGAGACCCAGTACTTC
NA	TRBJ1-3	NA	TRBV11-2	CASSLDSSGNTIYF	TGTGCCAGCAGCTTAGACAGCTCTGGAAACACCATATATTTT
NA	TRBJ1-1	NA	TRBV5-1	CASSLSDIGNTEAFF	TGCGCCAGCAGCCTTTCGGACATCGGGAACACTGAAGCTTTCTTT
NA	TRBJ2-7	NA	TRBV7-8	CASSPTAAYEQYF	TGTGCCAGCAGCCCCACGGCGGCGTACGAGCAGTACTTC
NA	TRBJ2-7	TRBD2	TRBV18	CASSPRGYEQYF	TGTGCCAGCTCACCGCGGGGGTACGAGCAGTACTTC
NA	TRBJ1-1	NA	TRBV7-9	CASSQAGADLNTEAFF	TGTGCCAGCAGCCAAGCAGGGGCAGACTTGAACACTGAAGCTTTCTTT
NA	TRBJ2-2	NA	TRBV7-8	CASSLAGRELFF	TGTGCCAGCAGCTTAGCGGGCCGGGAGCTGTTTTTT
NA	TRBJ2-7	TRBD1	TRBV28	CASSPGQSYEQYF	TGTGCCAGCAGCCCGGGACAGAGCTACGAGCAGTACTTC
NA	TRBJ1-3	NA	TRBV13	CASSLGASGNTIYF	TGTGCCAGCAGCTTAGGGGCCTCTGGAAACACCATATATTTT